The 20 T cell receptor beta chains below come from one sample, sequenced in a study of shared clonotypes between healthy human individuals. The repertoire was sequenced with immunoSEQ multiplex PCR; TCRdb's copy has only in-frame clones and lacks some. In the table there are over a million clones, 75% to 85% of which are singletons. The sample consisted of memory CD4+ T cells from PBMCs. Subset noted: CD45RA-negative fraction. Receptor source: a man younger than 35 in good health. Some clones in this sample may be carry-over from other donors' samples.

As regards this clone: Since a much larger clone is just one base distant, this may be a read error. Other DNA sequences in this sample translate to the same CDR3. The J gene is TRBJ1-5, the V gene TRBV7-9, with unresolved D. Germline CDR1 reads SEHNR; CDR2 reads FQNEAQ (reference sequence). The germline V and J ends were trimmed by 1 base and 4 bases, with 5 bases remaining between them. The CDR3 is made up of 13 amino acids. The CDR3, as DNA: TGTGCCAGCAGCTTAGGCAGGAATCAGCCCCAGCATTTT. This translates into CASSLGRNQPQHF.

CDR3 sequence: CASSQDYMNTEAFF. The CDR3 DNA reads as TGCGCCAGCAGCCAAGATTATATGAACACTGAAGCTTTCTTT. This chain uses TRBV4-3 with TRBJ1-1; D not resolved. V dropped 0 bases and J dropped 0 bases, with 5 bases sitting between them. This CDR3 has 14 residues. In germline, CDR1 is LGHNA, CDR2 YSLEER.

This chain links TRBV4-1 with TRBJ2-5, with 7 bases lining up with TRBD1. J was trimmed by 5 bases and V by 3 bases; bases with no gene match: 6. Germline V lookup: CDR1 MGHRA, CDR2 YSYEKL. The CDR3 has 14 residues. CDR3 coding DNA: TGCGCCAGCAGCCAGGAACAGGGGACCGAGACCCAGTACTTC. It specifies CASSQEQGTETQYF.

The V and J genes are TRBV5-6 and TRBJ2-5; TRBD2 matches at 11 bases. This CDR3 has 15 residues. Germline loops: CDR1 SGHDT, CDR2 YYEEEE. Trimming cost V 2 bases and J 1 base; bases outside gene matches: 1. CDR3 residues: CASSFTSGGQETQYF. CDR3 DNA: TGTGCCAGCAGCTTCACTAGCGGGGGCCAAGAGACCCAGTACTTC.

This chain connects TRBV27 to TRBJ2-1; 7 bases map to TRBD1. Trimming at V came to 6 bases and at J to 4 bases, leaving 6 bases not matched to a gene. Germline CDR1 reads MNHEY; CDR2 reads SMNVEV (reference sequence). This CDR3 region has 14 residues. In DNA, the CDR3 is TGTGCCAGCAGGATGGACAGGCAGTACAATGAGCAGTTCTTC. Protein: CASRMDRQYNEQFF.

For the CDR3, the DNA is TGTGCCAGCACCCAGTCGTTCCGTTCCTACGAGCAGTACTTC. It is translated as CASTQSFRSYEQYF. The chain links TRBV7-2 to TRBJ2-7; no clear D. The CDR3 is made up of 14 amino acids. The V and J ends lost 7 bases and 1 base respectively, with 14 bases between them. Germline CDR1 and CDR2: SGHTA and FQGNSA.

The rearrangement uses TRBV28 and TRBJ2-2, with D unclear. The germline V gene encodes CDR1 MDHEN and CDR2 SYDVKM. The CDR3 consists of 16 residues. The V end was cut by 3 bases, the J end by 4 bases, with 15 bases between. The CDR3 nucleotides are TGTGCCAGCAGTTTCAGTGGAAGACCCCTCACCGGGGAGCTGTTTTTT. Translation gives CASSFSGRPLTGELFF.

This chain links TRBV18 with TRBJ1-3; D is undetermined. The V gene's germline CDR1 is KGHSH and CDR2 LQKENI. CDR3 length equals 14 residues. The V gene lost 6 bases and the J gene lost 0 bases, with 9 bases spanning the gap. CDR3 residues: CASSPSDSGNTIYF. The CDR3 nucleotides read TGTGCCAGCTCCCCCTCCGACTCTGGAAACACCATATATTTT. The full variable domain, in which reference TRBV18 and TRBJ1-3 provide the parts outside the CDR3, is NAGVMQNPRHLVRRRGQEARLRCSPMKGHSHVYWYRQLPEEGLKFMVYLQKENIIDESGMPKERFSAEFPKEGPSILRIQQVVRGDSAAYFCASSPSDSGNTIYFGEGSWLTVV.

The chain links TRBV5-4 to TRBJ2-7; TRBD2 agrees at 7 bases. Germline V gene sequence: CDR1 SGHNT, CDR2 YYREEE (reference sequence). This CDR3 contains 15 residues. V lost 4 bases and J lost 2; bases outside the gene matches: 9. CDR3 coding DNA: TGTGCCAGCAGCCCCGAGGGGAGCGGGGCCTACGAGCAGTACTTC. Its protein is CASSPEGSGAYEQYF.

This clone was recorded many times. The V and J genes are TRBV28 and TRBJ1-5; D gene uncertain. The CDR3 length is 12 residues. The V gene lost 6 bases and the J gene lost 11 bases, with 14 bases spanning the gap. Germline CDR1 and CDR2: MDHEN and SYDVKM. CDR3 sequence: CASSLFAGTQHF. The DNA for the CDR3 is TGTGCCAGCAGCCTGTTCGCCGGGACCCAGCATTTT.

This clone was seen a few times. CDR3 nucleotides: TGTGCCAGCTCGCCATCACTCGGGAGCGCTTCTGTGGGGCTAGATACGCAGTATTTT. It yields the protein CASSPSLGSASVGLDTQYF. The chain uses TRBV18 and TRBJ2-3; perhaps TRBD2 as D (6 bases). V lost 6 bases, J lost 5 bases, and 30 bases lay in between. The germline CDR1 and CDR2 sequences are KGHSH and LQKENI. The CDR3 is made up of 19 amino acids. Together with reference TRBV18 and TRBJ2-3, the CDR3 gives the full variable domain: NAGVMQNPRHLVRRRGQEARLRCSPMKGHSHVYWYRQLPEEGLKFMVYLQKENIIDESGMPKERFSAEFPKEGPSILRIQQVVRGDSAAYFCASSPSLGSASVGLDTQYFGPGTRLTVL.

The CDR3 loop reads CASSGGQGVVDIQYF. CDR3 DNA: TGTGCCAGCAGTGGAGGGCAGGGGGTTGTGGACATTCAGTACTTC. J is TRBJ2-4 and V is TRBV6-1; 7 positions agree with TRBD1. In germline, CDR1 is MNHNS, CDR2 SASEGT. This CDR3 is built from 15 residues. The junction had 11 bases not matched to a gene; V was cut back by 4 bases and J by 8 bases.

The chain couples TRBV7-9 to TRBJ2-1; D uncertain. V lost 7 bases and J 6 bases, leaving 19 bases between the germline ends. Germline V lookup: CDR1 SEHNR, CDR2 FQNEAQ (reference sequence). This CDR3 contains 15 residues. The DNA of the CDR3 is TGTGCCAGCACCCTAATGGGCCAATGGGGCAATGAGCAGTTCTTC. Amino acid sequence: CASTLMGQWGNEQFF.

This rearrangement joins TRBV7-8 to TRBJ2-3; the match to TRBD2 covers 7 bases. In germline, CDR1 is SGHVS, CDR2 FQNEAQ. V trimming: 5 bases; J trimming: 5 bases; junction bases outside the gene matches: 7. CDR3 size: 14 residues. The CDR3 reads CASSPRLAEDTQYF. DNA for the CDR3: TGTGCCAGCAGCCCCCGACTAGCAGAAGATACGCAGTATTTT.

This clone was seen only once. The rearrangement uses TRBV7-2 and TRBJ1-5; D is unresolved. There are 13 residues in the CDR3. Germline CDR1 and CDR2: SGHTA and FQGNSA. Between the trimmed V and J ends, which lost 2 bases and 7 bases, there was a span of 9 bases. The CDR3 sequence: CASSLLFGQPQHF. The CDR3 nucleotides are TGTGCCAGCAGCTTACTTTTTGGGCAGCCCCAGCATTTT.

The rearrangement links TRBV14 to TRBJ2-7; tentatively, D is TRBD1 (5 bases). Germline values: CDR1 SGHDN, CDR2 FVKESK. The CDR3 covers 15 residues. Trimming took 4 bases from V and 2 from J, leaving 15 bases between them. In DNA form, the CDR3 reads TGTGCCAGCAGCCCCTCCCACAGGATCCCCTACGAGCAGTACTTC. Amino acids: CASSPSHRIPYEQYF.

The V and J genes are TRBV5-5 and TRBJ2-7, with 12 nucleotides matching TRBD2. Looked up from germline, CDR1 is SGHKS and CDR2 is YYEKEE (reference sequence). With V trimmed by 4 bases and J by 2 bases, 4 bases remained unmatched. CDR3 length: 15 amino acids. The CDR3 loop reads CASSRLAGETYEQYF. CDR3 bases: TGTGCCAGCAGCCGACTAGCGGGAGAAACCTACGAGCAGTACTTC.

The CDR3 region has the DNA TGTGCCAGCAGGACAAGCATCGAGCAGTTCTTC. Translated, it gives CASRTSIEQFF. V usage is TRBV2 and J usage is TRBJ2-1, with unresolved D. In germline, CDR1 is SNHLY, CDR2 FYNNEI. The V gene lost 6 bases and the J gene lost 10 bases, with 10 bases spanning the gap. CDR3 length: 11 amino acids.

The chain is built from TRBV6-6 and TRBJ2-1; unclear D gene. CDR1 is MNHNY, CDR2 SVGAGI, per germline (reference sequence). CDR3 length equals 12 residues. The V and J ends lost 5 bases and 12 bases respectively, with 14 bases between them. In nucleotides, the CDR3 is TGTGCCAGCAGTGGCCCTTCGAGTGGGCAGTTCTTC. Amino acids: CASSGPSSGQFF.

The chain couples TRBV11-1 to TRBJ2-7, with D perhaps TRBD2 (5 bases). Per the germline V gene, CDR1 is SGHAT and CDR2 is FQDESV (reference sequence). The CDR3 covers 13 residues. Trimming stripped 5 bases from V and 0 bases from J, with 8 bases between. The CDR3: CASSGEISYEQYF. The CDR3 DNA reads as TGTGCCAGCAGCGGGGAGATCTCCTACGAGCAGTACTTC.